This T cell receptor (beta chain) derives from a study of cytomegalovirus exposure and HLA in healthy donors. Regarding the study as a whole: With later analysis, a missense DCLRE1C variant became linked to TCR beta V- and J-gene trimming.

Per the germline V gene, CDR1 is SGHTA and CDR2 is FQGNSA. V lost 4 bases, J lost 3 bases, and 14 bases lay in between. The CDR3 contains 15 residues. Worth noting for this clone: Its antigen remains unidentified.

Both 60 Vbeta primers and 13 Jbeta primers went into the PCR. Produced via immunoSEQ multiplex PCR; TCRdb's table is partial and in-frame only. The repertoire holds about 130,000 clones, with roughly 82% as singletons. The chain links TRBV7-2 to TRBJ2-3; tentatively, D is TRBD1 (8 bases). The TCR originated in a boy younger than 18 in good health and CMV-seronegative. The sequenced sample was PBMCs. The CDR3 reads CASSSDRGGTDTQYF. Here the CDR3 DNA reads TGTGCCAGCAGCTCTGACAGGGGAGGGACAGATACGCAGTATTTT.